This T cell receptor (beta chain) was captured in a study of blood T cell repertoires in COVID-19. Seattle enrolled patients during active infection and tracked them longitudinally. The repertoire was sequenced with immunoSEQ multiplex PCR; TCRdb's copy has only in-frame clones and lacks some. This sample yields about 180,000 clones, of which about 87% are seen a single time; about an eighth belongs to the top ten. Sequencing was performed on peripheral blood. This receptor was taken from a woman in her seventies with COVID-19, enrolled during active disease.

In DNA, the CDR3 is TGCGCCAGCAGCTATAACAGGGGAACTGAAGCTTTCTTT. This sequence encodes CASSYNRGTEAFF. The chain couples TRBV5-1 to TRBJ1-1; 7 bases align to TRBD1. CDR1 SGHRS and CDR2 YFSETQ come from the germline V gene. This CDR3 has 13 residues. With 3 bases clipped from V and 5 bases from J, the junction kept 4 bases outside the gene matches.